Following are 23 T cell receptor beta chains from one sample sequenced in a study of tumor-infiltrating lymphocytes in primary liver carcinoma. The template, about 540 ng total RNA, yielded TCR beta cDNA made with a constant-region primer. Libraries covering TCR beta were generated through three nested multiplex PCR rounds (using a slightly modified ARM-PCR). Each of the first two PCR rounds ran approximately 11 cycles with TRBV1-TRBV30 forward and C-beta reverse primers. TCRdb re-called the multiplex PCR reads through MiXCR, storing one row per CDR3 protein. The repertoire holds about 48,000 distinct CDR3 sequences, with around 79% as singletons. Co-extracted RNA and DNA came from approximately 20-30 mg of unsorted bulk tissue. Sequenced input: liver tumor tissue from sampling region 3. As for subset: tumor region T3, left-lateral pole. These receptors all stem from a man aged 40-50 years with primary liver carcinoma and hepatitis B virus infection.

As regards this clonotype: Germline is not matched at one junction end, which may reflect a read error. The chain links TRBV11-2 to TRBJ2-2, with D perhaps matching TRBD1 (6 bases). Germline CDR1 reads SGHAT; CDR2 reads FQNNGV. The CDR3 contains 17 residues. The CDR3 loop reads CTSNFDRNRVGTGELFF. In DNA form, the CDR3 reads TGTACCAGCAACTTTGATCGGAACAGGGTCGGCACCGGGGAGCTGTTTTTT.

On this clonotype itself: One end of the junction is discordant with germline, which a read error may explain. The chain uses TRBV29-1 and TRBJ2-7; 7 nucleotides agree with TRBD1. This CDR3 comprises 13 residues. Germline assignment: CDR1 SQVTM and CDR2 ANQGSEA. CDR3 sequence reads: CSVNRGGQNEQYF. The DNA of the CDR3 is TGCAGCGTCAACAGGGGTGGACAGAACGAACAGTACTTC.

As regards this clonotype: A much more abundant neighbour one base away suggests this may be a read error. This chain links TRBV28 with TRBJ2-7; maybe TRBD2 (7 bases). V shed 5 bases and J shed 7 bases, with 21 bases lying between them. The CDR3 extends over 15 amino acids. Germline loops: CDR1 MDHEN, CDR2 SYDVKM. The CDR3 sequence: CASSPGGGGTKEQYF. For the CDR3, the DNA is TGTGCCAGCAGTCCCGGAGGGGGGGGGACTAAAGAGCAGTACTTC.

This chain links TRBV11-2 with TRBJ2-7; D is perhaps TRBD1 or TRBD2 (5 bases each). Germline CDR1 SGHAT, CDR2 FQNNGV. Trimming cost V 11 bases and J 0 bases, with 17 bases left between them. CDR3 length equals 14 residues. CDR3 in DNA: TGTGCCTCTAAACCGGGGCATAGCTCCTACGAGCAGTACTTC. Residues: CASKPGHSSYEQYF.

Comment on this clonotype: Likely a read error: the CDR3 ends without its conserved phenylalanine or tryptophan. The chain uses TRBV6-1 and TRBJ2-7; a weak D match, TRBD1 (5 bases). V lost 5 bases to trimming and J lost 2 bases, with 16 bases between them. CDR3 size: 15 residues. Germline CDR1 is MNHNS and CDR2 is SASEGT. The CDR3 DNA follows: TGTGCCAGCAGTCGCGTAGAGTTGGGGCCCTACGAGCAGTACTAC. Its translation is CASSRVELGPYEQYY.

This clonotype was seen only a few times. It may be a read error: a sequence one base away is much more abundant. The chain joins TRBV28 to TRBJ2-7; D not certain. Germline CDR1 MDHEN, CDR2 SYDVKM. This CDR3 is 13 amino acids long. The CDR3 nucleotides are TGTGTCAGCAGATCCGGGCCCCGTTACGAGCAGTACTTC. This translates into CVSRSGPRYEQYF.

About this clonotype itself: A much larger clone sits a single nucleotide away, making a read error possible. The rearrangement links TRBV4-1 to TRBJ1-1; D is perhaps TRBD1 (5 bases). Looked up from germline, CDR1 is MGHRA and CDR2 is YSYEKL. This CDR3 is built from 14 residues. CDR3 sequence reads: CASSPQAGGAEVFF. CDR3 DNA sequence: TGCGCCAGCAGCCCTCAAGCGGGGGGAGCTGAAGTTTTCTTT.

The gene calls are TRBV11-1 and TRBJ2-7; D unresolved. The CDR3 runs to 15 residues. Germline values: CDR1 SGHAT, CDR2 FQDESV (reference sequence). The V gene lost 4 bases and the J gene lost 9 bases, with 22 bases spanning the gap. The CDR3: CASSSESSVSHGQYF. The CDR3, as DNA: TGTGCCAGCAGCTCAGAATCAAGTGTCTCCCACGGGCAGTACTTC.

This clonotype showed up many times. CDR3 nucleotides: TGCGCCAGCAGCTTTTTGGTCGACGGGAACACCGGGGAGCTGTTTTTT. Translating it yields CASSFLVDGNTGELFF. The chain recombines TRBV5-1 with TRBJ2-2; the D is unclear. V was clipped by 2 bases and J by 1 base, with 12 bases between them. The CDR3 totals 16 residues. CDR1 is SGHRS, CDR2 YFSETQ, per germline.

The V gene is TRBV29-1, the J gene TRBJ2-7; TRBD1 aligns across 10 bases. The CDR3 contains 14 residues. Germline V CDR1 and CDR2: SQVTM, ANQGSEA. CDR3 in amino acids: CNAGAGTGDNEQYF. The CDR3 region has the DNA TGCAACGCTGGAGCCGGGACAGGGGATAACGAGCAGTACTTC.

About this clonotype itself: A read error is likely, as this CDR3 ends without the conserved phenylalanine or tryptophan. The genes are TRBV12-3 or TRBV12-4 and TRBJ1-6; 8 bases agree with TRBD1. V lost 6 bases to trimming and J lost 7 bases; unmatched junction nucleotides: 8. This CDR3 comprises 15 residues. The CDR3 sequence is CASSRGQGANSPLHS. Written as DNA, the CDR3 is TGTGCCAGCAGCCGTGGACAGGGTGCGAATTCACCCCTCCACTCT.

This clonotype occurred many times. The CDR3 loop is CASSRSPGIINTGELFF. CDR3 DNA sequence: TGCGCCAGCAGCCGATCACCCGGGATAATCAACACCGGGGAGCTGTTTTTT. The J gene is TRBJ2-2, the V gene TRBV4-1, with D possibly TRBD2 on 5 matching bases. The CDR3 is made up of 17 amino acids. V lost 4 bases and J 2 bases, leaving 17 bases between the germline ends. Germline V CDR1 and CDR2: MGHRA, YSYEKL.

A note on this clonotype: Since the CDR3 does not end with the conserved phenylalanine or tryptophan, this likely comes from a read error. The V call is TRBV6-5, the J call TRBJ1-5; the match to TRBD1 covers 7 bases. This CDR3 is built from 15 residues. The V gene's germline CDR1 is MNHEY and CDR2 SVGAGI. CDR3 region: CTSSRTGEYNQPQHS. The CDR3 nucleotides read TGTACCAGCAGCAGGACAGGAGAATACAATCAGCCTCAGCATTCT.

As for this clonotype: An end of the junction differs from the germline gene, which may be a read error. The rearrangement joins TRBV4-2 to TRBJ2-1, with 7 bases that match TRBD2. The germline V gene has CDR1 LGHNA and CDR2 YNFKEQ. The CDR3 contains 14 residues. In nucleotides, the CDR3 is TGTGTCAGCAGCCAAGCGGGACCCGATGATGAGGAGTTCTTC. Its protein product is CVSSQAGPDDEEFF.

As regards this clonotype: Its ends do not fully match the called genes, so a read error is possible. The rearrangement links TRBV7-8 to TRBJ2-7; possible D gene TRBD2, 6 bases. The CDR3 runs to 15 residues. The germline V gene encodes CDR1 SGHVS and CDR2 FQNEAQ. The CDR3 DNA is TGTACCAGCAGCTTAGAGGGACTGCTATCTTACGAGCAGTACTTC. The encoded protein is CTSSLEGLLSYEQYF.

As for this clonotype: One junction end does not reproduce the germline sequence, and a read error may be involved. The CDR3 DNA reads TGTACCAGCAGCTTAGACGCCGGGAATCGCTACGAACGGTACTTC. Translating it yields CTSSLDAGNRYERYF. The chain couples TRBV11-2 to TRBJ2-7; D is perhaps TRBD2 (5 bases). The CDR3 contains 15 residues. CDR1 and CDR2 from the germline V gene are SGHAT and FQNNGV.

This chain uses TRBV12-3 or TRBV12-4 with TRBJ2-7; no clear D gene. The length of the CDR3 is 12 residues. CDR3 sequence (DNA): TGTGACAGTAGTATTCATACCTACGAGCAGTACTTC. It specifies CDSSIHTYEQYF.

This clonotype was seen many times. The CDR3 DNA reads as TGTGCCTGGGGAGGGGGCAATCAGCCCCAGCATTTT. This gives the protein CAWGGGNQPQHF. The rearrangement links TRBV30 to TRBJ1-5, with D perhaps TRBD1 (5 bases). V lost 5 bases and J 2 bases, leaving 7 bases between the germline ends. CDR3 length equals 12 residues. Germline V gene data show CDR1 as GTSNPN and CDR2 as SVGIG (reference sequence).

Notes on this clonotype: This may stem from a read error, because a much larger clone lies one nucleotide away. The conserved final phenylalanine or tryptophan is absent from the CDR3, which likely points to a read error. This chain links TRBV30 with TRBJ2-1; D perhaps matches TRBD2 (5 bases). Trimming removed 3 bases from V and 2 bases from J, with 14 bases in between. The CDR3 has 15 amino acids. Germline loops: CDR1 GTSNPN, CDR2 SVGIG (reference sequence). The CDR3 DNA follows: TGTGCCTGGAGCGTCCTGGGGAGCGCCTACAATGAGCAGTTCCTC. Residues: CAWSVLGSAYNEQFL.

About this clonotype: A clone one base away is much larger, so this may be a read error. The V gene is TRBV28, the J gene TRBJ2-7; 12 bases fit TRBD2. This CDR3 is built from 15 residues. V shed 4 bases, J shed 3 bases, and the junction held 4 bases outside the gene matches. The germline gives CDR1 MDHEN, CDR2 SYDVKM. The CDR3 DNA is TGTGCCAGCAGTTCCCGACTAGCGGGAGACTACGAGCAGTACTTC. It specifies CASSSRLAGDYEQYF.

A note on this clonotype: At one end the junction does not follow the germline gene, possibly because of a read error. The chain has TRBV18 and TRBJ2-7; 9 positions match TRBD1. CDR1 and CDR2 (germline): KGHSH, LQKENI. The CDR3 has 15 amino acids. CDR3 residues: CTSSPPKGQGYEQYF. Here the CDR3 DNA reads TGTACCAGCTCACCACCGAAGGGACAGGGCTACGAGCAGTACTTC.

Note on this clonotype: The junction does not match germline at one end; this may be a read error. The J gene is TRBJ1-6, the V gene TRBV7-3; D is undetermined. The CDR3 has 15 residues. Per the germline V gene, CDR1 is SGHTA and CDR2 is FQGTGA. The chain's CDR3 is CASSLTPGDNSSLHF. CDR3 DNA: TGTGCCAGCAGTTTAACGCCGGGCGACAATTCATCCCTCCACTTT. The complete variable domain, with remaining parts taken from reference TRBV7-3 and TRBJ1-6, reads GAGVSQTPSNKVTEKGKYVELRCDPISGHTALYWYRQSLGQGPEFLIYFQGTGAADDSGLPNDRFFAVRPEGSVSTLKIQRTERGDSAVYLCASSLTPGDNSSLHFGNGTRLTVT.

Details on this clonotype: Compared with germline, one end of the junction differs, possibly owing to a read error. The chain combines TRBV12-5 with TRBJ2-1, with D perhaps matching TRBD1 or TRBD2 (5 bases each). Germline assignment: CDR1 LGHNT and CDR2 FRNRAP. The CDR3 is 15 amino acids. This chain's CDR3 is CDSGKGTWARGEQFF. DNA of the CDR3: TGTGATAGTGGCAAAGGGACGTGGGCGAGGGGTGAGCAGTTCTTC.